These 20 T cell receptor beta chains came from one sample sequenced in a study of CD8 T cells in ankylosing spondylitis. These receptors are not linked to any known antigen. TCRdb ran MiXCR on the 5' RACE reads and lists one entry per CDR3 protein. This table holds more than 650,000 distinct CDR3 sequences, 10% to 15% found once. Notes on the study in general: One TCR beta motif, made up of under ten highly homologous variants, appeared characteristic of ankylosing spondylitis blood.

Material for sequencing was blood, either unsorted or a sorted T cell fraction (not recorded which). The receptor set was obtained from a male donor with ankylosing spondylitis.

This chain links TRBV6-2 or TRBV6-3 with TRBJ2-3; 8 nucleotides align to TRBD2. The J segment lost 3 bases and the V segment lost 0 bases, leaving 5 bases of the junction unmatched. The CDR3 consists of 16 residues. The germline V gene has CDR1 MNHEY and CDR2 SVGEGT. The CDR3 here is CASSYSIAGRTDTQYF. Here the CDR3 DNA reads TGTGCCAGCAGTTACTCGATAGCGGGAAGGACAGATACGCAGTATTTT.

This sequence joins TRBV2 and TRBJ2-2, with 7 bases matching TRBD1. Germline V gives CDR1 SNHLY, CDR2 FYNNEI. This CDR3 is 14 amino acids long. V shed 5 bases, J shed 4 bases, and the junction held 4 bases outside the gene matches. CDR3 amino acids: CASSIRGLTGELFF. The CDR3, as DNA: TGTGCCAGCAGTATTAGGGGGCTCACCGGGGAGCTGTTTTTT.

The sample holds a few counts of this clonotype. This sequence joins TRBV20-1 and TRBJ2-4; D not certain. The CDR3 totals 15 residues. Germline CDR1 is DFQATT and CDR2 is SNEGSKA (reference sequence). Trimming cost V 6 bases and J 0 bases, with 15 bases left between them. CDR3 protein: CSAQFGSLAKNIQYF. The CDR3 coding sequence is TGCAGTGCGCAGTTTGGATCCCTAGCCAAAAACATTCAGTACTTC.

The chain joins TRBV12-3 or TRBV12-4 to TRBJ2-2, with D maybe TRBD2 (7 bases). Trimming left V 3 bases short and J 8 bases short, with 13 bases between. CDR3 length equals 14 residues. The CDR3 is CASSFRGAVGELFF. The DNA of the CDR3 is TGTGCCAGCAGTTTTCGGGGGGCGGTAGGGGAGCTGTTTTTT.

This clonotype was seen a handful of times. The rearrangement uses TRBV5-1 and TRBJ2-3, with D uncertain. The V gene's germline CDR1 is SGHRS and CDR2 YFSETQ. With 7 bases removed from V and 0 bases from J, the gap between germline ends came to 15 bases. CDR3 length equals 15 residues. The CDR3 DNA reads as TGCGCCAGCTCGGAAACACCACCTAGCACAGATACGCAGTATTTT. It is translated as CASSETPPSTDTQYF. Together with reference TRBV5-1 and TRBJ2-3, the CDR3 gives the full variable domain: KAGVTQTPRYLIKTRGQQVTLSCSPISGHRSVSWYQQTPGQGLQFLFEYFSETQRNKGNFPGRFSGRQFSNSRSEMNVSTLELGDSALYLCASSETPPSTDTQYFGPGTRLTVL.

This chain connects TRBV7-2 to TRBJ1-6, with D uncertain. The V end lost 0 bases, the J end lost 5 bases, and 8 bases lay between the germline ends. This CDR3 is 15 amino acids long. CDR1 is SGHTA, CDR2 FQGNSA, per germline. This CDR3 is CASSLASGDNSPLHF. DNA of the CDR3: TGTGCCAGCAGCTTAGCATCAGGAGATAATTCACCCCTCCACTTT.

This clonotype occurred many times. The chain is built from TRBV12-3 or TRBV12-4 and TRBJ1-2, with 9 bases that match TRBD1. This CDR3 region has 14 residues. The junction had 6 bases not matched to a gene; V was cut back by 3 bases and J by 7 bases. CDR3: CASSFGDRDGGYTF. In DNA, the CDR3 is TGTGCCAGCAGTTTTGGGGACAGGGACGGTGGCTACACCTTC.

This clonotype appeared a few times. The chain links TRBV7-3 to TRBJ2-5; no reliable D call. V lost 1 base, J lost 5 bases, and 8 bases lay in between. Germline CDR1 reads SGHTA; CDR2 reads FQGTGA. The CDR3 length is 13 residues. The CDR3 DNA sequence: TGTGCCAGCAGCTTAAACCTCTTGGAGACCCAGTACTTC. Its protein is CASSLNLLETQYF.

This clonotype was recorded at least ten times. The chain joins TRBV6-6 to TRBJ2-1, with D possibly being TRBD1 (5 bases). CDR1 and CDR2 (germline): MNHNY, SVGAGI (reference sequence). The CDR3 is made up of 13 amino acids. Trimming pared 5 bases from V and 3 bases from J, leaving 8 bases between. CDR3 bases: TGTGCCAGCAGTGCCGACAGCTACAATGAGCAGTTCTTC. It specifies CASSADSYNEQFF.

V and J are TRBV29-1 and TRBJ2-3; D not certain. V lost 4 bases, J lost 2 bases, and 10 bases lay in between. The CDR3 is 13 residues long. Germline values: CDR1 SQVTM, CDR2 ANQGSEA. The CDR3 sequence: CSVGLESTDTQYF. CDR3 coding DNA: TGCAGCGTTGGGCTCGAATCCACAGATACGCAGTATTTT.

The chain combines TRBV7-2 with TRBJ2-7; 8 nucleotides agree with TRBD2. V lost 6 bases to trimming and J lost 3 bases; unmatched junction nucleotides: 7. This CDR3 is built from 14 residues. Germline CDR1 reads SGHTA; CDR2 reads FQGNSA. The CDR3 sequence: CASSFSGDLYEQYF. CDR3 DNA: TGTGCCAGCAGTTTTAGCGGGGACCTCTACGAGCAGTACTTC. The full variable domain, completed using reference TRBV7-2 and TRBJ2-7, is GAGVSQSPSNKVTEKGKDVELRCDPISGHTALYWYRQSLGQGLEFLIYFQGNSAPDKSGLPSDRFSAERTGGSVSTLTIQRTQQEDSAVYLCASSFSGDLYEQYFGPGTRLTVT.

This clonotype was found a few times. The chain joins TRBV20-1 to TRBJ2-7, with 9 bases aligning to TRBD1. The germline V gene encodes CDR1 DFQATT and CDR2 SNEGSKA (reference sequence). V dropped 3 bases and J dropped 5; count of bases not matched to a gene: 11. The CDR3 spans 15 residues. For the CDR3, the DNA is TGCAGTGCTAGTAGGGCGGGACAGGGACTCGACGAGCAGTACTTC. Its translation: CSASRAGQGLDEQYF.

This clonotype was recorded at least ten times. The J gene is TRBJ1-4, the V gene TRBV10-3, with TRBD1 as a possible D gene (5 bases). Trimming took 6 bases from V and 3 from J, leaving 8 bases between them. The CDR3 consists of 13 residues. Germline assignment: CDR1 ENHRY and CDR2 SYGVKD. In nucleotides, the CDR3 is TGTGCCATCAGACAGGAGCCTAATGAAAAACTGTTTTTT. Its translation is CAIRQEPNEKLFF.

CDR3 nucleotides: TGTGCCAGCAGTTACTTCGACAGATTCTACGAGCAGTACTTC. This encodes CASSYFDRFYEQYF. The chain uses TRBV6-2 or TRBV6-3 and TRBJ2-7; D is possibly TRBD1 (5 bases). V was clipped by 1 base and J by 3 bases, with 10 bases between them. CDR3 length equals 14 residues. Germline V gives CDR1 MNHEY, CDR2 SVGEGT.

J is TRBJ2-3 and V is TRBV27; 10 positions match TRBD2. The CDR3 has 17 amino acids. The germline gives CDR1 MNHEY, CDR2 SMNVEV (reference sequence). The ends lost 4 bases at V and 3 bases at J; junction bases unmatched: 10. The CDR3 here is CASSSYTSGIGTDTQYF. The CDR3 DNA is TGTGCCAGCAGTTCCTACACTAGCGGGATAGGGACAGATACGCAGTATTTT.

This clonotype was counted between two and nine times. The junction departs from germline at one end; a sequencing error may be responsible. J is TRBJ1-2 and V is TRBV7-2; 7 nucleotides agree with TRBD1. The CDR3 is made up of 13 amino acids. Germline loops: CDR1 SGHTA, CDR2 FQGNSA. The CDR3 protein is CASSLGTVGRYGF. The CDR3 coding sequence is TGTGCCAGCAGCCTAGGGACAGTGGGCCGCTACGGCTTC.

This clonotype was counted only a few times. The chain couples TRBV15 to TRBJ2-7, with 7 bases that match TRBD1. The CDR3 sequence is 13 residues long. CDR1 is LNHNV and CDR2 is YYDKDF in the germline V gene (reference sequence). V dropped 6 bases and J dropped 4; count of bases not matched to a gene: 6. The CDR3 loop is CATRTGTSYEQYF. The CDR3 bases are TGTGCCACCAGGACAGGGACCTCTTACGAGCAGTACTTC.

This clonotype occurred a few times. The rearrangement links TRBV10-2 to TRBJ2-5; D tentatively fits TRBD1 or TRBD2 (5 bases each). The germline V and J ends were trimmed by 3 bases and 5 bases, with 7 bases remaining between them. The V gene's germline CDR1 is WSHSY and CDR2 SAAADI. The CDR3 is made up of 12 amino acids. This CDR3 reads CASSDWGETQYF. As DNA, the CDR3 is TGCGCCAGCAGTGACTGGGGGGAGACCCAGTACTTC.

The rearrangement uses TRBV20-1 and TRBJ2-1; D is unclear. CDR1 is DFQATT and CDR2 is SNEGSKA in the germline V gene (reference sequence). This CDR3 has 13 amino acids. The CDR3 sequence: CQVSPSSYNEQFF. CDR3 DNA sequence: TGCCAAGTTAGTCCGAGCTCCTACAATGAGCAGTTCTTC.

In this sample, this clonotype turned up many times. The CDR3 protein is CASSPYLGGGGETQYF. CDR3 DNA sequence: TGTGCCAGCAGCCCCTACCTTGGGGGGGGAGGGGAGACCCAGTACTTC. This chain links TRBV7-2 with TRBJ2-5; 7 bases are shared with TRBD2. J gave up 5 bases and V 5 bases, and 14 bases lay outside the gene matches. This CDR3 contains 16 residues. CDR1 is SGHTA, CDR2 FQGNSA, per germline.